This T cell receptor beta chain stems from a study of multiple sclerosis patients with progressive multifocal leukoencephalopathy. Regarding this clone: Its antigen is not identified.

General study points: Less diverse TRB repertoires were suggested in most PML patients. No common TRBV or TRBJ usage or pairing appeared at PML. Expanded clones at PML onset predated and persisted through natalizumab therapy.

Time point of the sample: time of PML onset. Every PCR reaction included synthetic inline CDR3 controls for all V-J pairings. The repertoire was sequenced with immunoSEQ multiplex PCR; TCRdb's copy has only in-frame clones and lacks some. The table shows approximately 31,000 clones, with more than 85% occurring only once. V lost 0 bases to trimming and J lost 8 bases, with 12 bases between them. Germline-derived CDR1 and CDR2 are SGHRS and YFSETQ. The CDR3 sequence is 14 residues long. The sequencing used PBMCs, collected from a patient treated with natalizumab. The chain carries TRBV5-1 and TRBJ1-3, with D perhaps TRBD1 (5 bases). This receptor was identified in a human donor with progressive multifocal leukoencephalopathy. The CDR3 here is CASSLGRVGDTIYF. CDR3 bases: TGCGCCAGCAGCTTGGGACGCGTGGGGGACACCATATATTTT. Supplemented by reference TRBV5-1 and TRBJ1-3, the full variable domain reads KAGVTQTPRYLIKTRGQQVTLSCSPISGHRSVSWYQQTPGQGLQFLFEYFSETQRNKGNFPGRFSGRQFSNSRSEMNVSTLELGDSALYLCASSLGRVGDTIYFGEGSWLTVV.